The 3 T cell receptor beta chains below all came from one sample that was sequenced in a study of blood T cell repertoires in COVID-19. Generated by immunoSEQ multiplex PCR, the TCRdb table keeps only in-frame clones and is missing some. The sample contains about 300,000 clones, around 89% of which appear only once. The sample was peripheral blood. All receptors come from a man aged 35 to 55 with acute or convalescent COVID-19.

The J gene is TRBJ1-4, the V gene TRBV15; D is ambiguous. Trimming left V 1 base short and J 10 bases short, with 25 bases between. Germline V gene sequence: CDR1 LNHNV, CDR2 YYDKDF (reference sequence). CDR3 length: 18 residues. DNA for the CDR3: TGTGCCACCAGCAGAGGTATAGGAGGGAATATGCAAACACGAAAACTGTTTTTT. It specifies CATSRGIGGNMQTRKLFF.

The chain combines TRBV5-1 with TRBJ2-7; D possibly corresponds to TRBD1 (6 bases). Trimming took off 4 bases at V and 7 bases at J, with 18 bases between the two ends. This CDR3 is 14 amino acids long. Per germline, CDR1 SGHRS and CDR2 YFSETQ. The CDR3 DNA follows: TGCGCCAGCAGCCCTTACGCGACAGGCGGGGAGCAGTACTTC. It specifies CASSPYATGGEQYF.

The chain links TRBV29-1 to TRBJ1-5; 10 nucleotides agree with TRBD1. There are 14 residues in the CDR3. V shed 6 bases, J shed 5 bases, and the junction held 7 bases outside the gene matches. Looked up from germline, CDR1 is SQVTM and CDR2 is ANQGSEA. The CDR3 loop is CSVSGTGVHQPQHF. Here the CDR3 DNA reads TGCAGCGTGTCCGGGACAGGGGTTCATCAGCCCCAGCATTTT. Using reference TRBV29-1 and TRBJ1-5 for the parts outside the CDR3, the full variable domain is SAVISQKPSRDICQRGTSLTIQCQVDSQVTMMFWYRQQPGQSLTLIATANQGSEATYESGFVIDKFPISRPNLTFSTLTVSNMSPEDSSIYLCSVSGTGVHQPQHFGDGTRLSIL.